The 7 T cell receptor beta chains reported below all come from one sample, sequenced in a study of human T cells and chemical hapten exposure. Time point noted: patch test 1, 2 weeks after DPC sensitization. Specified treatment: therapeutic diphenylcyclopropenone sensitization with weekly scalp DPC. Each CDR3 protein gets one entry after TCRdb re-called the RACE reads with MiXCR. The sample records roughly 70,000 distinct CDR3 sequences, 9.8% being singletons. The specimen comprised whole blood, sampled in connection with sensitization to the hapten diphenylcyclopropenone (DPC). The receptors stem from a woman aged 40 to 55 with alopecia areata. Some clones in this sample may be carry-over from other donors' samples.

This clonotype was recorded at least ten times. This rearrangement joins TRBV20-1 to TRBJ1-6; unclear D gene. The CDR3 has 11 amino acids. CDR1 is DFQATT, CDR2 SNEGSKA, per germline (reference sequence). With 1 base removed from V and 11 bases from J, the gap between germline ends came to 6 bases. The CDR3 spells CSARGGTPLHF. Written as DNA, the CDR3 is TGCAGTGCTAGAGGGGGAACACCCCTCCACTTT.

To note about this clonotype: The junction and the germline gene differ at one end; a read error may be behind it. This chain uses TRBV4-1 with TRBJ1-3; D is possibly TRBD1 (6 bases). The CDR3 totals 16 residues. Germline values: CDR1 MGHRA, CDR2 YSYEKL. The CDR3 nucleotides read TGCACCAGCAGCCTTACAACAGGGCCCTCCGGAAACACCATATATTTT. Residues: CTSSLTTGPSGNTIYF.

This clonotype was seen many times. The rearrangement uses TRBV20-1 and TRBJ2-3; D is unresolved. The CDR3 spans 12 residues. CDR1 is DFQATT, CDR2 SNEGSKA, per germline (reference sequence). In nucleotides, the CDR3 is TGCCAGTGGCAGGCCCCGCCAGATACGCAGTATTTT. Encoded protein: CQWQAPPDTQYF.

This chain joins TRBV4-2 and TRBJ2-3; the match to TRBD2 covers 12 bases. The trim removed 0 bases at V and 1 base at J, leaving 11 bases unmatched. CDR1 and CDR2 from the germline V gene are LGHNA and YNFKEQ. The CDR3 sequence is 20 residues long. The CDR3 protein is CASSQDALAGGLFRTDTQYF. CDR3 nucleotide sequence: TGTGCCAGCAGCCAAGATGCCCTAGCGGGGGGGTTATTTCGCACAGATACGCAGTATTTT.

This clonotype was observed many times. The rearrangement uses TRBV29-1 and TRBJ2-7, with TRBD1 matching over 8 bases. Per germline, CDR1 SQVTM and CDR2 ANQGSEA. With V trimmed by 7 bases and J by 6 bases, 11 bases remained unmatched. CDR3 size: 13 residues. The CDR3, as DNA: TGCAGCGGGGGGACAGGTCCACCATCCGAGCAGTACTTC. Residues: CSGGTGPPSEQYF.

This clonotype came up many times. This chain joins TRBV7-6 and TRBJ1-4, with 9 bases that match TRBD1. Germline-derived CDR1 and CDR2 are SGHVS and FNYEAQ. V gave up 6 bases and J gave up 8 bases; unmatched junction bases: 7. There are 14 residues in the CDR3. The CDR3 nucleotides read TGTGCCAGCAGGAAAGGACAGGGGAAGGAAAAACTGTTTTTT. Its translation: CASRKGQGKEKLFF.

The chain uses TRBV5-1 and TRBJ1-1, with D uncertain. This CDR3 has 13 amino acids. V lost 4 bases, J lost 5 bases, and 12 bases lay in between. Germline CDR1 reads SGHRS; CDR2 reads YFSETQ. The CDR3 DNA reads as TGCGCCAGCAGCCCGGCTTCGGGTACTGAAGCTTTCTTT. Protein: CASSPASGTEAFF.